Sequencing of this T cell receptor beta chain was carried out in a study of beta chain features in type 1 diabetes. In regard to this clone: What it binds is not known.

The junction had 4 bases not matched to a gene; V was cut back by 1 base and J by 1 base. The CDR3 is 15 residues long. Germline CDR1 reads GTSNPN; CDR2 reads SVGIG (reference sequence). Since all of the isolated RNA was reverse transcribed, expressed TCRB transcripts were what got sequenced. Sequencing was performed with immunoSEQ multiplex PCR; in TCRdb, only in-frame clones are kept and a portion is missing. This sample has about 330,000 clones, with more than 9.5% found just once. General observations from the study: Patients with Type 1 diabetes showed moderately but significantly shorter TCRB CDR3s in all four CD4+ subsets.

V and J are TRBV30 and TRBJ2-1; 7 nucleotides match TRBD2. The clonotype was recovered from a woman in her 30s in good health. The sequencing sample was made of naive CD4+ T cells from blood. The CDR3, as DNA: TGTGCCTGGAGTGGCCCCGGGGGGTCCTACAATGAGCAGTTCTTC. It is translated as CAWSGPGGSYNEQFF.